Below, 5 T cell receptor beta chains from the same sample are listed, as sequenced in a study of OX40 agonist ivuxolimab in advanced cancers. Data came from immunoSEQ multiplex PCR; TCRdb stores just in-frame clones and leaves some out. The sample records about 80,000 clones, 80% to 90% being singletons. The input for sequencing was CD4+ or CD8+ T cells sorted from blood, taken in a trial of the OX40 agonist ivuxolimab. All receptors come from an adult with an advanced solid tumor such as melanoma, head and neck, liver or kidney cancer.

This clone has a handful of counts. The rearrangement links TRBV5-1 to TRBJ2-1; the match to TRBD1 covers 10 bases. V shed 3 bases and J 3 bases; nucleotides not matched to a gene: 9. The CDR3 is 17 residues long. CDR1 is SGHRS and CDR2 is YFSETQ in the germline V gene. The CDR3 is CASSSGQGQLFYNEQFF. Here the CDR3 DNA reads TGCGCCAGCAGCTCGGGACAGGGGCAGCTTTTCTACAATGAGCAGTTCTTC. The whole variable domain, filled in from reference TRBV5-1 and TRBJ2-1, reads KAGVTQTPRYLIKTRGQQVTLSCSPISGHRSVSWYQQTPGQGLQFLFEYFSETQRNKGNFPGRFSGRQFSNSRSEMNVSTLELGDSALYLCASSSGQGQLFYNEQFFGPGTRLTVL.

V and J are TRBV25-1 and TRBJ1-2, with 8 bases identical to TRBD1. Germline CDR1 is MGHDK and CDR2 is SYGVNS. The J segment lost 5 bases and the V segment lost 4 bases, leaving 3 bases of the junction unmatched. The CDR3 totals 13 residues. CDR3 sequence (DNA): TGTGCCAGCAGTGCGGGACAGGTTTATGGCTACACCTTC. It specifies CASSAGQVYGYTF.

With respect to this clone: This CDR3 is also generated by other DNA sequences in the sample. The gene calls are TRBV5-1 and TRBJ2-3; D perhaps matches TRBD2 (5 bases). The V end was cut by 2 bases, the J end by 0 bases, with 7 bases between. The CDR3 consists of 14 residues. The V gene's germline CDR1 is SGHRS and CDR2 YFSETQ. The CDR3 DNA reads TGCGCCAGCAGCTTAGGACTCAGCACAGATACGCAGTATTTT. It translates to CASSLGLSTDTQYF.

V usage is TRBV11-2 and J usage is TRBJ1-2; 9 positions agree with TRBD1. The CDR3 has 14 amino acids. Trimming took 1 base from V and 4 from J; bases not matched to a gene: 1. CDR1 SGHAT and CDR2 FQNNGV come from the germline V gene. CDR3 nucleotide sequence: TGTGCCAGCAGCTTAGCACAGGGGGCCTATGGCTACACCTTC. Protein sequence: CASSLAQGAYGYTF.

The chain couples TRBV19 to TRBJ1-2; 9 nucleotides line up with TRBD1. Looked up from germline, CDR1 is LNHDA and CDR2 is SQIVND (reference sequence). The length of the CDR3 is 13 residues. V was pared by 8 bases and J by 6 bases, with 7 bases of the junction left unmatched. CDR3 in amino acids: CASEVGTGNGYTF. The CDR3 nucleotides read TGTGCCAGTGAGGTGGGGACAGGGAATGGCTACACCTTC.